The rows below give T cell receptor beta chains drawn from one sample of a study of breast tumors, draining lymph nodes, adjacent tissues. TCRdb ran MiXCR on the multiplex PCR reads and lists one entry per CDR3 protein. The data show 290,000 or so distinct CDR3 sequences, 30% to 35% seen once. What was sequenced was axillary lymph node tissue. These receptor sequences come from a female donor with breast cancer. Some clones in this sample may be carry-over from other donors' samples. CDR3s include the opening cysteine and the closing phenylalanine or tryptophan. D genes are given only for firm matches. For some rows the clone size is stated as once, few or many, or as a class when expanded; others skip it.

few	14	TRBD2	TRBJ2-3	TRBV3-1	TGTGCCAGCAGCCGGACTAGCGGGAGGGATACGCAGTATTTT	CASSRTSGRDTQYF
many	16	TRBD2	TRBJ2-7	TRBV5-5	TGTGCCAGCAGCTACCGACTAGCGGGAAGCTCCTACGAGCAGTACTTC	CASSYRLAGSSYEQYF
many	15	TRBD2	TRBJ2-5	TRBV12-3/TRBV12-4	TGTGCCAGCAGTTCCCGACTAGCGGGCCAAGAGACCCAGTACTTC	CASSSRLAGQETQYF
many	15	NA	TRBJ2-7	TRBV7-3	TGTGCCAGCAGCCCTCTACCAGGGACACTCTACGAGCAGTACTTC	CASSPLPGTLYEQYF
many	16	TRBD1	TRBJ1-3	TRBV12-3/TRBV12-4	TGTGCCAGCAGTTTACAGACAGGGGTGAAAGGAAACACCATATATTTT	CASSLQTGVKGNTIYF
many	15	NA	TRBJ2-2	TRBV5-1	TGCGCCAGCAGCTGGGACTTCCAAAACACCGGGGAGCTGTTTTTT	CASSWDFQNTGELFF
many	17	NA	TRBJ1-2	TRBV11-2	TGTGCCAGCAGCTTAGTTTCAGGGATCGCTTTTAACTATGGCTACACCTTC	CASSLVSGIAFNYGYTF
many	13	NA	TRBJ2-5	TRBV7-7	TGTGCTAGCAGCCGCGACAGCCAAGAGACCCAGTACTTC	CASSRDSQETQYF
few	14	NA	TRBJ2-7	TRBV27	TGTGCCAGCAGTCCGCGACTGGGCTCCTACGAGCAGTACTTC	CASSPRLGSYEQYF
many	17	TRBD2	TRBJ2-2	TRBV25-1	TGTGCCAGCAGTGAATATCGCGGAGCGGGAGCGGTCGGGGAGCTGTTTTTT	CASSEYRGAGAVGELFF
many	15	TRBD1	TRBJ1-5	TRBV10-2	TGCGCCAGCAGTGAACAGAGGGGGCCATGGCAGCCCCAGCATTTT	CASSEQRGPWQPQHF
many	18	NA	TRBJ2-2	TRBV24-1	TGTGCCACCAGTGATTTGCGGACGAAGGGGGATCGTACCGGGGGGCTGTTTTTT	CATSDLRTKGDRTGGLFF
many	15	NA	TRBJ1-4	TRBV12-3/TRBV12-4	TGTGCCAGCAGTGCAGGGCCATGGGGTAATGAAAAACTGTTTTTT	CASSAGPWGNEKLFF
many	16	TRBD2	TRBJ2-1	TRBV12-3/TRBV12-4	TGTGCCAGCAGACGATCCGGGACTAGCGGGAGAGCTGAGCAGTTCTTC	CASRRSGTSGRAEQFF
NA	14	NA	TRBJ2-3	TRBV25-1	TGTGCCAGCTCACCAGGGCCTACCACAGATACGCAGTATTTT	CASSPGPTTDTQYF
many	13	NA	TRBJ1-6	TRBV30	TGTGCCTGGGAGTCCCGATCTGGTTCACCCCTCCACTTT	CAWESRSGSPLHF
many	15	TRBD1	TRBJ2-1	TRBV5-4	TGTGCCAGCAGCTTGCCGGGACAGGGTTCGGGTGAGCAGTTCTTC	CASSLPGQGSGEQFF
NA	15	TRBD2	TRBJ2-5	TRBV10-2	TGCGCCAGCAGTACTGTGGCGGGAGGGCAGGAGACCCAGTACTTC	CASSTVAGGQETQYF
many	12	NA	TRBJ2-3	TRBV7-9	TGTGCCAGCAGCGTACAGACAGATACGCAGTATTTT	CASSVQTDTQYF
NA	16	TRBD1	TRBJ2-3	TRBV18	TGTGCCAGCTCACCACAACGACAGGGTAGCACAGATACGCAGTATTTT	CASSPQRQGSTDTQYF
many	15	TRBD1	TRBJ2-7	TRBV7-2	TGTGCCAGCAGCTTAGTAGGGGGACAGAGATACGAGCAGTACTTC	CASSLVGGQRYEQYF
few	19	NA	TRBJ2-6	TRBV3-1	TGTGCCAGCAGCCAAGCTCAGGGACGGGCTTCTTACGGGGCCAACGTCCTGACTTTC	CASSQAQGRASYGANVLTF
NA	14	NA	TRBJ1-2	TRBV7-9	TGTGCCAGCACCGACACAGCGGGAAACTATGGCTACACCTTC	CASTDTAGNYGYTF
many	16	TRBD2	TRBJ2-2	TRBV11-3	TGTGCCAGCAGCTTAAGGCTAGCGGGAACGGGCGGGGAGCTGTTTTTT	CASSLRLAGTGGELFF
few	18	TRBD2	TRBJ2-1	TRBV19	TGTGCCAGTAGTGGGGGGGGACTAGCGGGACGGGGCTACAATGAGCAGTTCTTC	CASSGGGLAGRGYNEQFF
NA	14	TRBD1	TRBJ1-5	TRBV7-2	TGTGCCAGCAGCCGTAGCGGGAGAGGGGGCTACGAGCATTTT	CASSRSGRGGYEHF
NA	16	TRBD2	TRBJ2-2	TRBV7-9	TGTGTCAGCACCAGACTAGCGGGAGCGAACACCGGGGAGCTGTTTTTT	CVSTRLAGANTGELFF
many	16	NA	TRBJ1-2	TRBV6-1	TGTGCCAGCAGTGATGCCCGGACAACCCGGGGCTATGGCTACACCTTC	CASSDARTTRGYGYTF
NA	17	TRBD2	TRBJ2-3	TRBV10-2	TGCGCCAGCAGTGAGACGGGACTAGCGGGAAGGGCAGATACGCAGTATTTT	CASSETGLAGRADTQYF
many	18	TRBD1	TRBJ2-7	TRBV7-9	TGTGCCAGCAGCTCCACAGGGGTCGGGGAAACCTACTCCTACGAGCAGTACTTC	CASSSTGVGETYSYEQYF
many	13	NA	TRBJ2-7	TRBV12-5	TGTGCTAGTGGTTCCACACTCCAATACGAGCAGTACTTC	CASGSTLQYEQYF
many	16	NA	TRBJ2-2	TRBV5-1	TGCGCCAGCAGCTTGGAGGCAGGGGGGGACACCGGGGAGCTGTTTTTT	CASSLEAGGDTGELFF
NA	18	TRBD1	TRBJ1-5	TRBV15	TGTGCCACCAGCACCACTAGCGGGACAGTAAATATAATCCAGCCCCAGCATTTT	CATSTTSGTVNIIQPQHF
NA	14	NA	TRBJ2-1	TRBV5-1	TGCGCCTGCAGCTTTGGCACCTCCTACAATGAGCAGGTCTTC	CACSFGTSYNEQVF
many	15	NA	TRBJ2-3	TRBV25-1	TGTGCCAGCAGTCCCTCATTAGGGAGCACGGATACGCAGTATTTT	CASSPSLGSTDTQYF
few	13	NA	TRBJ1-1	TRBV19	TGTGCCAGTACCTCCCCAATGAACACTGAAGCTTTCTTT	CASTSPMNTEAFF
many	15	NA	TRBJ2-2	TRBV6-4	TGTGCCAGCAGTGACTTGGACCCGAACACCGGGGAGCTGTTTTTT	CASSDLDPNTGELFF
NA	14	NA	TRBJ2-3	TRBV3-1	TGTGCCAGCAGCAACCTGGAAGGTGCCGATACGCAGTATTTT	CASSNLEGADTQYF
NA	15	TRBD2	TRBJ2-1	TRBV28	TGTGCCAGCAGTTTGTGGAGCGGGAGACCCAATGAGCAGTTCTTC	CASSLWSGRPNEQFF
few	16	TRBD1	TRBJ1-2	TRBV7-9	TGTGCCAGCAGCCTACCCCCCCCGGGACAGGAATATGGCTACACCTTC	CASSLPPPGQEYGYTF
many	15	NA	TRBJ2-7	TRBV20-1	TGCAGTGCTAGAGATGTGGTCGACAATGGGTACGAGCAGTACTTC	CSARDVVDNGYEQYF
NA	15	NA	TRBJ2-5	TRBV14	TGTGCCAGCAGCCGGAGGGCCGGGACGTCAGAGACCCAGTACTTC	CASSRRAGTSETQYF
many	14	TRBD1	TRBJ2-5	TRBV7-7	TGTGCTAGCAGCTTAGGGGGACAGCAAGAGACCCAGTACTTC	CASSLGGQQETQYF
few	15	TRBD2	TRBJ2-1	TRBV7-2	TGTGCCAGCAGCCCAGTAGCGGGAGCAAACAATGAGCAGTTCTTC	CASSPVAGANNEQFF
many	14	NA	TRBJ2-3	TRBV20-1	TGCAGTGCCCCGCCCCTAGTGGGCACAGATACGCAGTATTTT	CSAPPLVGTDTQYF